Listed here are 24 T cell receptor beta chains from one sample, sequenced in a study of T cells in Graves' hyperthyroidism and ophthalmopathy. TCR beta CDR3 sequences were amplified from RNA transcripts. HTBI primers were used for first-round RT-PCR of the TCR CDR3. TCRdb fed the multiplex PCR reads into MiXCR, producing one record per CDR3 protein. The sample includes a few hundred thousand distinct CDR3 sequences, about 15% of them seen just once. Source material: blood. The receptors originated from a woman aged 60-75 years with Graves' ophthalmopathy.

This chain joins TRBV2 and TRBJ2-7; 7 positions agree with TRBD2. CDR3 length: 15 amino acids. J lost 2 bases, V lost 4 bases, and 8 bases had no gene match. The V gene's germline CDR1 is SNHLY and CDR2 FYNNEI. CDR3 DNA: TGTGCCAGCAGTGGACTACGCGGGAGAGCCTACGAGCAGTACTTC. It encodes CASSGLRGRAYEQYF.

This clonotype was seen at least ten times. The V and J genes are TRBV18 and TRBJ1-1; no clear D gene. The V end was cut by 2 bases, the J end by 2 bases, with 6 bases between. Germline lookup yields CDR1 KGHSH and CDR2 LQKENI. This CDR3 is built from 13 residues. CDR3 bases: TGTGCCAGCTCACCAATCGAAAACACTGAAGCTTTCTTT. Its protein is CASSPIENTEAFF.

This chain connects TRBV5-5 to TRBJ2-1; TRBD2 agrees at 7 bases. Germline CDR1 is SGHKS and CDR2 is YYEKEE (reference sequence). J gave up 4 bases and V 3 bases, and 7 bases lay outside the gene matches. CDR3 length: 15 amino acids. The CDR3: CASSSLAERYNEQFF. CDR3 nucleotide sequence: TGTGCCAGCAGCTCTCTAGCGGAACGTTACAATGAGCAGTTCTTC.

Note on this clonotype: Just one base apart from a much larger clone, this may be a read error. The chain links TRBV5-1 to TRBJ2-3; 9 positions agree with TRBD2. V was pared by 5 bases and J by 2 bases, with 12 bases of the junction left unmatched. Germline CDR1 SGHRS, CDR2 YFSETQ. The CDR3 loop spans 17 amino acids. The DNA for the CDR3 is TGCGCCAGCAGTGAGGTCGCGGGAGGGAGGTCCACAGATACGCAGTATTTT. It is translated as CASSEVAGGRSTDTQYF.

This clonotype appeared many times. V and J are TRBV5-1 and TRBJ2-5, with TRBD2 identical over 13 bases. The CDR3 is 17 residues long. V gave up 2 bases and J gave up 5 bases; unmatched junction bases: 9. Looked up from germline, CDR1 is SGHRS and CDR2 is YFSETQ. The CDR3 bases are TGCGCCAGCAGCTTTGGGACTAGCGGGATCGGTATGGAGACCCAGTACTTC. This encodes CASSFGTSGIGMETQYF. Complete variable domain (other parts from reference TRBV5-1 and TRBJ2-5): KAGVTQTPRYLIKTRGQQVTLSCSPISGHRSVSWYQQTPGQGLQFLFEYFSETQRNKGNFPGRFSGRQFSNSRSEMNVSTLELGDSALYLCASSFGTSGIGMETQYFGPGTRLLVL.

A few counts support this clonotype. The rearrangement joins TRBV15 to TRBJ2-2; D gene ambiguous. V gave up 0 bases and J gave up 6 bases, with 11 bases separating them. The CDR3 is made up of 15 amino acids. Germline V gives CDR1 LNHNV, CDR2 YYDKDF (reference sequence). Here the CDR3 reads CATSRELRNPGELFF. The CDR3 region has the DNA TGTGCCACCAGCAGAGAATTGAGGAATCCCGGGGAGCTGTTTTTT.

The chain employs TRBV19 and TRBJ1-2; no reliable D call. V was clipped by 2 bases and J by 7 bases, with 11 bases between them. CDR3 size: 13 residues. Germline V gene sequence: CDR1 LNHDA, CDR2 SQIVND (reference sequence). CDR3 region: CASSIMREAGYTF. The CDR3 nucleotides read TGTGCCAGTAGTATAATGAGGGAGGCTGGCTACACCTTC.

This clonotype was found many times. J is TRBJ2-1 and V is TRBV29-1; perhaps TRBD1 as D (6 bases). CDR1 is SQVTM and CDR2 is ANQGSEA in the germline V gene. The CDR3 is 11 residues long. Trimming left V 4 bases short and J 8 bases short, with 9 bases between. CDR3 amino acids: CSVASGDEQFF. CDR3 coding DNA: TGCAGCGTTGCCTCAGGGGATGAGCAGTTCTTC.

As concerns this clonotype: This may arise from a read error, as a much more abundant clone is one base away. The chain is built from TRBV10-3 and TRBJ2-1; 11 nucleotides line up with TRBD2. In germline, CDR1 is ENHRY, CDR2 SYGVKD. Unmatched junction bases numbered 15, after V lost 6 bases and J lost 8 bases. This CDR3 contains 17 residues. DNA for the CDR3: TGTGCCATCAGCGCCGGGACTAGCGGACCAGCCGTCGATGAGCAGTTCTTC. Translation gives CAISAGTSGPAVDEQFF.

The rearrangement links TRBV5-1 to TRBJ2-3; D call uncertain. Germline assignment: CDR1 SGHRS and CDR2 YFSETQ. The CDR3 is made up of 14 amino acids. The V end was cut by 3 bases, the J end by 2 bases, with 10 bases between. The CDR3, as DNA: TGCGCCAGCAGCTCCCAGCAGACCACAGATACGCAGTATTTT. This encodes CASSSQQTTDTQYF.

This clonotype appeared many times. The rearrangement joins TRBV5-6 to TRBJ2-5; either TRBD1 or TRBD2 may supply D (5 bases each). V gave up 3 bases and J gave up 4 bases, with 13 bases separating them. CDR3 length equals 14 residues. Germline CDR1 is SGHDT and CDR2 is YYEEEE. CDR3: CASSSGTIGETQYF. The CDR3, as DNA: TGTGCCAGCAGCTCAGGGACGATCGGAGAGACCCAGTACTTC.

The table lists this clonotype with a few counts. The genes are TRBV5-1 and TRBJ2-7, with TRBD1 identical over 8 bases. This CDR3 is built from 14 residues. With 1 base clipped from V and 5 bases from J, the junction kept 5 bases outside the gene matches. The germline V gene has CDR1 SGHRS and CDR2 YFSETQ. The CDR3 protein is CASSLRYRGDEQYF. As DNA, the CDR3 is TGCGCCAGCAGCTTGAGGTACAGGGGGGACGAGCAGTACTTC.

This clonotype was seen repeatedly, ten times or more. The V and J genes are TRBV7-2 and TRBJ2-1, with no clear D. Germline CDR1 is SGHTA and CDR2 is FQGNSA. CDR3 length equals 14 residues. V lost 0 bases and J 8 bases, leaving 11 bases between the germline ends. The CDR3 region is CASSLAVISYEQFF. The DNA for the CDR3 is TGTGCCAGCAGCTTAGCGGTGATCAGCTATGAGCAGTTCTTC.

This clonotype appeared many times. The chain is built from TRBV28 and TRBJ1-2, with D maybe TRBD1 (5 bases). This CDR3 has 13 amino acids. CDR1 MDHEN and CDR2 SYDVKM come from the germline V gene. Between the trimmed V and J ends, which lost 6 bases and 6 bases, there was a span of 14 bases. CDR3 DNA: TGTGCCAGCAGACTTGACAGTATGGATGGCTACACCTTC. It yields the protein CASRLDSMDGYTF.

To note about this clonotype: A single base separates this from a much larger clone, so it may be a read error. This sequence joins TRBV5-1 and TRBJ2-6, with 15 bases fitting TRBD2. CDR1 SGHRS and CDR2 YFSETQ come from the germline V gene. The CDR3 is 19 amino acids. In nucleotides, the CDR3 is TGCGCCAGCACGGGGACTAGCGGGAGGTTCCAGGCTGGGGCCAACGACCTGACTTTC. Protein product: CASTGTSGRFQAGANDLTF.

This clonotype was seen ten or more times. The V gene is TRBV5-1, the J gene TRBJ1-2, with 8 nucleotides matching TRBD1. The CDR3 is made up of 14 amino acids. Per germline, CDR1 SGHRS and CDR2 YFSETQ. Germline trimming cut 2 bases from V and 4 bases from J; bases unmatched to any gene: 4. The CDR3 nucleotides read TGCGCCAGCAGCTTCGACGGGACAGGCTATGGCTACACCTTC. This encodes CASSFDGTGYGYTF.

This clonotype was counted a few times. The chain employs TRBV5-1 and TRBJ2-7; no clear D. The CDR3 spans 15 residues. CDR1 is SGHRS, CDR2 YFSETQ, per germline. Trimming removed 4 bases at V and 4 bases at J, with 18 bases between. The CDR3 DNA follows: TGCGCCAGCAGCCCTTTAGGCGGTGGAAATTACGAGCAGTACTTC. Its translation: CASSPLGGGNYEQYF.

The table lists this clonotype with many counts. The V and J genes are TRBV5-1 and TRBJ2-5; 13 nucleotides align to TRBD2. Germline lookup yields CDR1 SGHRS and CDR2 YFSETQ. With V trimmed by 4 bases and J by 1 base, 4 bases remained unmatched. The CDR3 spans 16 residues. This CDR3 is CASSQGLAGRQETQYF. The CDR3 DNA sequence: TGCGCCAGCAGCCAGGGACTAGCGGGACGCCAAGAGACCCAGTACTTC. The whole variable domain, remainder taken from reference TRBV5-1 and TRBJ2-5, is KAGVTQTPRYLIKTRGQQVTLSCSPISGHRSVSWYQQTPGQGLQFLFEYFSETQRNKGNFPGRFSGRQFSNSRSEMNVSTLELGDSALYLCASSQGLAGRQETQYFGPGTRLLVL.

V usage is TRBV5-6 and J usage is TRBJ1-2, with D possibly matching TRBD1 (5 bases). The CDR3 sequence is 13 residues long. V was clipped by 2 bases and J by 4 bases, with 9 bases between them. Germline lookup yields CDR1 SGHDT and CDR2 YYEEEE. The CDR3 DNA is TGTGCCAGCAGCTTTCGAGGGGCCTATGGCTACACCTTC. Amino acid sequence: CASSFRGAYGYTF.

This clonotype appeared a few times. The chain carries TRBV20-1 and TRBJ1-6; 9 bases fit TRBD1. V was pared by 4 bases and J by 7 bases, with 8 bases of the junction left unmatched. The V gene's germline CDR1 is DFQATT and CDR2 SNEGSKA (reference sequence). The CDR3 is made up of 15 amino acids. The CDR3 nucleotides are TGCAGTGCTACAACAACCGGGACAGGGAATTCACCCCTCCACTTT. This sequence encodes CSATTTGTGNSPLHF.

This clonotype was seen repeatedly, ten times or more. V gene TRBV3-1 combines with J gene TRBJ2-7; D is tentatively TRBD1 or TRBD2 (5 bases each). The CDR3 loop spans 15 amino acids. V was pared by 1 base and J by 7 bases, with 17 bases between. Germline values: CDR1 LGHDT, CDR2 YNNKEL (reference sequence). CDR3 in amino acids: CASSQGDRGGREQYF. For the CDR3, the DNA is TGTGCCAGCAGCCAAGGGGACCGGGGCGGCCGGGAGCAGTACTTC.

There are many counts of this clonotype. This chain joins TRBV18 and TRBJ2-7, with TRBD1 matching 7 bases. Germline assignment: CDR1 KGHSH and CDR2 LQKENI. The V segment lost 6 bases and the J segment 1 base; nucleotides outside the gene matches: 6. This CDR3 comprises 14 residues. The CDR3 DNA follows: TGTGCCAGCTCCCTCACGGGACAGTCCTACGAGCAGTACTTC. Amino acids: CASSLTGQSYEQYF.

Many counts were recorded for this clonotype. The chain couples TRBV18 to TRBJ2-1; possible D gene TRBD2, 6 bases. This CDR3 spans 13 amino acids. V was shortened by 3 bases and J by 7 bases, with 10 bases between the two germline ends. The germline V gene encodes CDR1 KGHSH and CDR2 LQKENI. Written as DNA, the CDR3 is TGTGCCAGCTCACCCCGGGACTTAAATGAGCAGTTCTTC. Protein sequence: CASSPRDLNEQFF. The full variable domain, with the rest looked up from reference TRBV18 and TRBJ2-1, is NAGVMQNPRHLVRRRGQEARLRCSPMKGHSHVYWYRQLPEEGLKFMVYLQKENIIDESGMPKERFSAEFPKEGPSILRIQQVVRGDSAAYFCASSPRDLNEQFFGPGTRLTVL.

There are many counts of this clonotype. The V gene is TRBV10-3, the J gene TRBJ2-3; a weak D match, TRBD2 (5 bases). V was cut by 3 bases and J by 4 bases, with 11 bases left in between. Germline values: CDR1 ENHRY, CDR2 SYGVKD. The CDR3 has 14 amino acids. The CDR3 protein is CAISDGLASDTQYF. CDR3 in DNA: TGTGCCATCAGTGACGGACTGGCCTCAGATACGCAGTATTTT.